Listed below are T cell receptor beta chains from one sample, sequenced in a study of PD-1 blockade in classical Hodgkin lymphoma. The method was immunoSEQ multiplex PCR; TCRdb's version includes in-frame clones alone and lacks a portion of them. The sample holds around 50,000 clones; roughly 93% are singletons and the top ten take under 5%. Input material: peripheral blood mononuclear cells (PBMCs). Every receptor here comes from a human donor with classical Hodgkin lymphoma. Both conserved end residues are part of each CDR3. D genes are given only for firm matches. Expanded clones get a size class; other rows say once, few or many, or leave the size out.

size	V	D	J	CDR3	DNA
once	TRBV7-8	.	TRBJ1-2	CASSPAGGEAYGYTF	TGTGCCAGCAGCCCCGCCGGGGGGGAGGCTTATGGCTACACCTTC
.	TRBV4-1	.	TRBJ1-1	CASSQDRVDTEAFF	TGCGCCAGCAGCCAAGATCGGGTAGACACTGAAGCTTTCTTT
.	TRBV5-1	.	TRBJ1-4	CASALWDPTNEKLFF	TGCGCCAGCGCCTTATGGGACCCAACTAATGAAAAACTGTTTTTT
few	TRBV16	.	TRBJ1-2	CASSQFPGNGGYTF	TGTGCCAGCAGCCAATTTCCAGGGAATGGTGGCTACACCTTC
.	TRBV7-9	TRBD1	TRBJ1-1	CASSLSRTGNTEAFF	TGTGCCAGCAGCTTAAGCCGGACAGGGAACACTGAAGCTTTCTTT
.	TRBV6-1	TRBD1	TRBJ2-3	CASTGQGTSTDTQYF	TGTGCCAGCACGGGACAGGGCACTAGCACAGATACGCAGTATTTT
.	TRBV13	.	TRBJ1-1	CASSLENRGTEAFF	TGTGCCAGCAGCCTAGAGAACAGAGGGACTGAAGCTTTCTTT
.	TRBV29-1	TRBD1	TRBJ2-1	CSVENYRGINEQFF	TGCAGCGTTGAAAATTACAGGGGGATCAATGAGCAGTTCTTC
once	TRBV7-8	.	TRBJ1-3	CASSSQTETSGNTIYF	TGTGCCAGCAGCTCACAAACCGAAACCTCTGGAAACACCATATATTTT
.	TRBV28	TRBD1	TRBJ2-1	CASSPSQDRGYEQFF	TGTGCCAGCAGTCCCTCGCAGGACAGGGGATATGAGCAGTTCTTC
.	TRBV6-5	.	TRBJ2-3	CASSLHSGLGADTQYF	TGTGCCAGCAGTTTACACTCAGGGCTCGGGGCAGATACGCAGTATTTT
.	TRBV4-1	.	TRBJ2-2	CASRRLPVTGELFF	TGCGCCAGCAGAAGGCTCCCGGTCACCGGGGAGCTGTTTTTT
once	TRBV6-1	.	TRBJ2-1	CASSEAWYNEQFF	TGTGCCAGCAGTGAAGCTTGGTACAATGAGCAGTTCTTC
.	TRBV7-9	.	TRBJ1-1	CASSYLNTEAFF	TGTGCCAGCAGCTACTTAAACACTGAAGCTTTCTTT
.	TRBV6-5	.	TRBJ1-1	CASTITGSTFF	TGTGCCAGCACGATTACAGGGTCGACTTTCTTT
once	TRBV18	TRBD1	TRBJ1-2	CASSPRQGSVRGYTF	TGTGCCAGCTCACCGCGACAGGGATCAGTGCGGGGCTACACCTTC
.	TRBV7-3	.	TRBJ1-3	CASSLQSVESGNTIYF	TGTGCCAGCAGCCTACAAAGCGTGGAATCTGGAAACACCATATATTTT
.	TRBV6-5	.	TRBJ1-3	CASRGGNTIYF	TGTGCCTCTAGGGGCGGAAACACCATATATTTT
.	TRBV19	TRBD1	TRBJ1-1	CASSFRDRGFLGTEAFF	TGTGCCAGTAGCTTCCGGGACAGGGGATTTTTGGGCACTGAAGCTTTCTTT
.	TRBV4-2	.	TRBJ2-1	CASSQDKGAGHYEFF	TGTGCCAGCAGCCAAGATAAGGGGGCGGGGCACTATGAGTTCTTC
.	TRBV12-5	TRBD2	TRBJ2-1	CASGFRGLAGFYNEQFF	TGTGCTAGTGGTTTCCGCGGACTAGCGGGGTTTTACAATGAGCAGTTCTTC
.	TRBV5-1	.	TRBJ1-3	CASSLQGSGNTIYF	TGCGCCAGCAGCTTACAGGGTTCTGGAAACACCATATATTTT